Listed below are T cell receptor beta chains from one sample, sequenced in a study of blood T cell repertoires in COVID-19. Clones were read by immunoSEQ multiplex PCR, and TCRdb kept only the in-frame ones, dropping some. The sample has about 24,000 clones, more than 80% seen once. The sequencing sample was made of peripheral blood. These receptors were obtained from a woman of 80 years or more with active or convalescent COVID-19. The CDR3 runs from the conserved cysteine through the conserved F or W. A D gene is named only where the DNA matches it firmly. Where a row states a size, it is once, few, many or the class of an expanded clone; other rows omit it.

. TRBJ2-7 TRBV28 14 . TGTGCCAGCAGTCTCTCCGGGACATCCTACGAGCAGTACTTC CASSLSGTSYEQYF
. TRBJ1-2 TRBV19 14 . TGTGCCAGTAGTACCCGACAGGTAAACTATGGCTACACCTTC CASSTRQVNYGYTF
. TRBJ1-5 TRBV9 13 . TGTGCCAGCAGCGTAATACCGGAGCAGCCCCAGCATTTT CASSVIPEQPQHF
. TRBJ1-5 TRBV4-2 16 . TGTGCCAGCAGCCAAGAGTGGACCAGGGGCAATCAGCCCCAGCATTTT CASSQEWTRGNQPQHF
TRBD1 TRBJ2-7 TRBV4-3 14 . TGCGCCAGCAGCCGACAGGGTGGACCCTACGAGCAGTACTTC CASSRQGGPYEQYF
TRBD2 TRBJ2-2 TRBV6-2/TRBV6-3 18 . TGTGCCAGCAGTCAACCCTGGACTAGCGGGGGGCCCCCCGGGGAGCTGTTTTTT CASSQPWTSGGPPGELFF
. TRBJ2-2 TRBV7-9 16 . TGTGCCAGCAGCTTAGTTGGGCGACAGTACACCGGGGAGCTGTTTTTT CASSLVGRQYTGELFF
TRBD1 TRBJ1-1 TRBV19 17 once TGTGCCAGTAGTCGTAATCCGGGACAGGGGTTGAACACTGAAGCTTTCTTT CASSRNPGQGLNTEAFF
. TRBJ2-7 TRBV12-3/TRBV12-4 13 . TGTGCCAGCAGTCTGCGACTGAACTACGAGCAGTACTTC CASSLRLNYEQYF
TRBD2 TRBJ2-7 TRBV5-6 15 . TGTGCCAGCAGCTACGGGACTAGCGGGTACTACGAGCAGTACTTC CASSYGTSGYYEQYF
. TRBJ1-5 TRBV19 16 . TGTGCCAGTAGTATTCCCCTCAGGGTCAGCAATCAGCCCCAGCATTTT CASSIPLRVSNQPQHF